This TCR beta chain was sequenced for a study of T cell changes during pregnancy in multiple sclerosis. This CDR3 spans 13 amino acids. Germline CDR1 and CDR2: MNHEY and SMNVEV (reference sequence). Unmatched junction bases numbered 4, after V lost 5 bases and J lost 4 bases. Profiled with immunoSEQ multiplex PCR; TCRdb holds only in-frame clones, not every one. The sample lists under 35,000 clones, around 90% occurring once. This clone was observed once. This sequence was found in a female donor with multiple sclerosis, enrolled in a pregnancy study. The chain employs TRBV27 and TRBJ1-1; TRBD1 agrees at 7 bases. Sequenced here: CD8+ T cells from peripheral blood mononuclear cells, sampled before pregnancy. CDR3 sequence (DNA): TGTGCCAGCAGTGCGGGACAGTTCACTGAAGCTTTCTTT. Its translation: CASSAGQFTEAFF.